The clone carrying this TCR beta chain was seen ten or more times. This entry belongs to a study of T cells in Graves' hyperthyroidism and ophthalmopathy. There were TCR beta CDR3 regions amplified from RNA transcripts. RT-PCR in the first round (using the HTBI primer set) targeted the TCR CDR3. Each CDR3 protein gets one entry after TCRdb re-called the multiplex PCR reads with MiXCR. The sample records roughly 500,000 distinct CDR3 sequences, 40% to 50% being singletons. The CDR3 spans 12 residues. The V gene lost 10 bases and the J gene lost 8 bases, with 17 bases spanning the gap. CDR1 is ENHRY and CDR2 is SYGVKD in the germline V gene.

The sequence was collected from an adult woman with Graves' disease, either hyperthyroidism or ophthalmopathy (not recorded which). The sequencing input was peripheral blood or thyroid tissue (not recorded which). The chain is built from TRBV10-3 and TRBJ1-2; weak D call: TRBD1 (5 bases). CDR3 loop: CATSRSGDGYTF. The CDR3 nucleotides are TGTGCCACGAGTAGGTCCGGGGACGGCTACACCTTC.